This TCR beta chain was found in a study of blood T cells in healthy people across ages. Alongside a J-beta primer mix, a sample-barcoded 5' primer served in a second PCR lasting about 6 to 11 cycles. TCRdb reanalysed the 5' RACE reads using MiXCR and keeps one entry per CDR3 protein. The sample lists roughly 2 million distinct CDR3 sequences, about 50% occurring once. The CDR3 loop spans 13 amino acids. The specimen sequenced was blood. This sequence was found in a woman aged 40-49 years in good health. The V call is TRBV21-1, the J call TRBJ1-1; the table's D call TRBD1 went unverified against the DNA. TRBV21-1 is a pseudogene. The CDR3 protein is CASSPRGSLEAFF. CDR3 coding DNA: TGTGCCAGCAGCCCGCGGGGGTCGCTTGAAGCTTTCTTT.